Listed below are T cell receptor beta chains from one sample, sequenced in a study of shared clonotypes between healthy human individuals. TCRdb keeps only in-frame clones here, not all; method: immunoSEQ multiplex PCR. Seen here are some 2.4 million clones, 80% to 95% observed once, and the top ten hold 0.36%. Source material: naive CD4+ T cells from PBMCs. The receptor set was obtained from a man younger than 30 in good health. Some clones in this sample may be carry-over from other donors' samples. The CDR3 runs from the conserved cysteine through the conserved F or W. The D gene is left open where the match is weak. Some rows have no size entry. The others give once, few or many, or a class for an expanded clone.

CDR3 DNA: TGTGCCATCAGTGAGCCGATAGCCGGGGCTGGCTACACCTTC; CDR3 protein: CAISEPIAGAGYTF; clone size: NA; D gene: NA; J gene: TRBJ1-2; V gene: TRBV10-3
CDR3 DNA: TGTGCCAGCAGTTACTCGTTGGCGGGAGAAACCTACGAGCAGTACTTC; CDR3 protein: CASSYSLAGETYEQYF; clone size: NA; D gene: TRBD2; J gene: TRBJ2-7; V gene: TRBV6-5
CDR3 DNA: TGTGCCAGCAGCTTAGTTCCTAGCGGGAGCCTCCAATCCTACAATGAGCAGTTCTTC; CDR3 protein: CASSLVPSGSLQSYNEQFF; clone size: NA; D gene: TRBD2; J gene: TRBJ2-1; V gene: TRBV7-6
CDR3 DNA: TGCGCCAGCAGCCGACAGAAAACGAACACCGGGGAGCTGTTTTTT; CDR3 protein: CASSRQKTNTGELFF; clone size: NA; D gene: NA; J gene: TRBJ2-2; V gene: TRBV10-1
CDR3 DNA: TGTGCCAGCAGCCCCGGACGGGGGGAGTACGAGCAGTACTTC; CDR3 protein: CASSPGRGEYEQYF; clone size: NA; D gene: TRBD2; J gene: TRBJ2-7; V gene: TRBV11-3
CDR3 DNA: TGTGCCAGCAGGGGGGGAAACTACAATGAGCAGTTCTTC; CDR3 protein: CASRGGNYNEQFF; clone size: NA; D gene: NA; J gene: TRBJ2-1; V gene: TRBV28
CDR3 DNA: TGCGCCAGCAGCTTAGGGGGCCTGATGCAGTTCTTC; CDR3 protein: CASSLGGLMQFF; clone size: few; D gene: TRBD1; J gene: TRBJ2-1; V gene: TRBV5-1
CDR3 DNA: TGTGCCAGCAGCTTAGCCCTAAGAAGACTAGCGGGGATCTCCTACGAGCAGTACTTC; CDR3 protein: CASSLALRRLAGISYEQYF; clone size: NA; D gene: TRBD2; J gene: TRBJ2-7; V gene: TRBV7-9
CDR3 DNA: TGCGCCAGCAGCCGGGACACAAACACTGAAGCTTTCTTT; CDR3 protein: CASSRDTNTEAFF; clone size: NA; D gene: NA; J gene: TRBJ1-1; V gene: TRBV5-1
CDR3 DNA: TGTGCCAGCAGTGCCCGTCTTGGGACGGCGCCGGGGGGCTACACCTTC; CDR3 protein: CASSARLGTAPGGYTF; clone size: NA; D gene: NA; J gene: TRBJ1-2; V gene: TRBV28
CDR3 DNA: TGCAGTGCTAAAAAGGATGAGACCCAGTACTTC; CDR3 protein: CSAKKDETQYF; clone size: once; D gene: NA; J gene: TRBJ2-5; V gene: TRBV20-1
CDR3 DNA: TGTGCCAGCAGTGGGACTAGCGGGAGCCTCGAGCAGTACTTC; CDR3 protein: CASSGTSGSLEQYF; clone size: NA; D gene: TRBD2; J gene: TRBJ2-7; V gene: TRBV28
CDR3 DNA: TGTGCCAGCAGCCGGACAGGGGCAACCGGGGAGCTGTTTTTT; CDR3 protein: CASSRTGATGELFF; clone size: NA; D gene: TRBD1; J gene: TRBJ2-2; V gene: TRBV27
CDR3 DNA: TGCGCCAGCAGCTTTGGACTTAGCTCCTACGAGCAGTACTTC; CDR3 protein: CASSFGLSSYEQYF; clone size: NA; D gene: NA; J gene: TRBJ2-7; V gene: TRBV5-1
CDR3 DNA: TGTGCCTGGAGCCCATACAATGAGCAGTTCTTC; CDR3 protein: CAWSPYNEQFF; clone size: few; D gene: NA; J gene: TRBJ2-1; V gene: TRBV30
CDR3 DNA: TGTGCCAGTAGTATAGACTCCGGGACAGGGTCAGATACGCAGTATTTT; CDR3 protein: CASSIDSGTGSDTQYF; clone size: NA; D gene: TRBD1; J gene: TRBJ2-3; V gene: TRBV19
CDR3 DNA: TGCGCCAGCAGCTTGGAGGTTCTCGGCTCTGGAAACACCATATATTTT; CDR3 protein: CASSLEVLGSGNTIYF; clone size: NA; D gene: NA; J gene: TRBJ1-3; V gene: TRBV5-1
CDR3 DNA: TGTGCCAGCAGCTTAGGTTCTGCGGGAGGGCCGAACGAGCAGTACTTC; CDR3 protein: CASSLGSAGGPNEQYF; clone size: NA; D gene: TRBD2; J gene: TRBJ2-7; V gene: TRBV7-2
CDR3 DNA: TGCGCCAGCAGCTACTCGGGAGGGTCGGGAAACATTCAGTACTTC; CDR3 protein: CASSYSGGSGNIQYF; clone size: NA; D gene: TRBD2; J gene: TRBJ2-4; V gene: TRBV5-1
CDR3 DNA: TGTGCCAGCAGCCCAGAACACAGCCAAAGGGATACGCAGTATTTT; CDR3 protein: CASSPEHSQRDTQYF; clone size: NA; D gene: NA; J gene: TRBJ2-3; V gene: TRBV11-3
CDR3 DNA: TGTGCCAGCAGCTTAGGGACAGGGGTGGCAGATACGCAGTATTTT; CDR3 protein: CASSLGTGVADTQYF; clone size: NA; D gene: TRBD1; J gene: TRBJ2-3; V gene: TRBV7-9
CDR3 DNA: TGTGCCAGCAGTCCGGGACTAGCGGGGCGTACGCAGTATTTT; CDR3 protein: CASSPGLAGRTQYF; clone size: NA; D gene: TRBD2; J gene: TRBJ2-3; V gene: TRBV28
CDR3 DNA: TGTGCCAGCAGTTCCGGGACTAGCGGCTCCTACGAGCAGTACTTC; CDR3 protein: CASSSGTSGSYEQYF; clone size: NA; D gene: TRBD2; J gene: TRBJ2-7; V gene: TRBV5-4
CDR3 DNA: TGTGCCAGCAGTCGAAACAGGGGTGAAGGTCAGCCCCAGCATTTT; CDR3 protein: CASSRNRGEGQPQHF; clone size: NA; D gene: TRBD1; J gene: TRBJ1-5; V gene: TRBV6-5
CDR3 DNA: TGTGCCACCTCTCAGGGCCCCACCGGGGAGCTGTTTTTT; CDR3 protein: CATSQGPTGELFF; clone size: NA; D gene: NA; J gene: TRBJ2-2; V gene: TRBV15
CDR3 DNA: TGCGCCAGCAGCTTTGGGGGAAGCCGATCTCAAGAGACCCAGTACTTC; CDR3 protein: CASSFGGSRSQETQYF; clone size: NA; D gene: NA; J gene: TRBJ2-5; V gene: TRBV5-1
CDR3 DNA: TGTGCCTGGAGTGCGGGACAACCCATCTCCTACAATGAGCAGTTCTTC; CDR3 protein: CAWSAGQPISYNEQFF; clone size: NA; D gene: NA; J gene: TRBJ2-1; V gene: TRBV30
CDR3 DNA: TGTGCCATCAGTTCTGGAAACACCATATATTTT; CDR3 protein: CAISSGNTIYF; clone size: once; D gene: NA; J gene: TRBJ1-3; V gene: TRBV10-3
CDR3 DNA: TGTGCCAGTAGTACCACTGGGACAGCCTACGAGCAGTACTTC; CDR3 protein: CASSTTGTAYEQYF; clone size: NA; D gene: TRBD1; J gene: TRBJ2-7; V gene: TRBV19
CDR3 DNA: TGTGCCACCAGCAGAGGTACCAGCGGCAATCAGCCCCAGCATTTT; CDR3 protein: CATSRGTSGNQPQHF; clone size: once; D gene: NA; J gene: TRBJ1-5; V gene: TRBV15
CDR3 DNA: TGTGCCAGCAGCCGGACAGGGTTTCAGGAGACCCAGTACTTC; CDR3 protein: CASSRTGFQETQYF; clone size: NA; D gene: TRBD1; J gene: TRBJ2-5; V gene: TRBV9
CDR3 DNA: TGTGCCAGCAGCCCCATAATCTCCCCTGGGACAGGTTTACCAGCTTTCTTT; CDR3 protein: CASSPIISPGTGLPAFF; clone size: NA; D gene: TRBD1; J gene: TRBJ1-1; V gene: TRBV9
CDR3 DNA: TGCGCCAGCAGCTTGGCCGGGACAGGCTTATTATTTGGAAACACCATATATTTT; CDR3 protein: CASSLAGTGLLFGNTIYF; clone size: once; D gene: TRBD1; J gene: TRBJ1-3; V gene: TRBV5-1
CDR3 DNA: TGTGCCAGCAGCCTACGGAGTAGCTCCTACAATGAGCAGTTCTTC; CDR3 protein: CASSLRSSSYNEQFF; clone size: NA; D gene: NA; J gene: TRBJ2-1; V gene: TRBV7-3
CDR3 DNA: TGTGCCAGCAGCTTGGGGGGCGGAGTACTACTAGCGGAATACAATGAGCAGTTCTTC; CDR3 protein: CASSLGGGVLLAEYNEQFF; clone size: NA; D gene: TRBD2; J gene: TRBJ2-1; V gene: TRBV5-5